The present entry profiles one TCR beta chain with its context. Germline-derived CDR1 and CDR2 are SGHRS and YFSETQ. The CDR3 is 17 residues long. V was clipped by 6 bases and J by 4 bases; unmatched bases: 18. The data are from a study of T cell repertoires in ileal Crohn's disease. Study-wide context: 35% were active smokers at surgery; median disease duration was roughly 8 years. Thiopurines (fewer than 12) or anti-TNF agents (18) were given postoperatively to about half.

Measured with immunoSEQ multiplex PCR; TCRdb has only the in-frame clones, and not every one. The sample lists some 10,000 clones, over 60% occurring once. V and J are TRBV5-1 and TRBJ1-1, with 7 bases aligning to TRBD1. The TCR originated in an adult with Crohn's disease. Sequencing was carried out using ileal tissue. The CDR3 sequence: CASTASWRDSGGTEAFF. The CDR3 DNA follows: TGCGCCAGCACAGCCAGTTGGCGGGACAGTGGGGGCACTGAAGCTTTCTTT.